This TCR beta chain was identified in a study of early T cells in non-severe SARS-CoV-2 infection. Study-wide background: It was bulk RNA from unsorted whole blood that was sequenced, and the chains were unpaired. Study outcomes and limitations: Missing private and CD4 specificities, VDJdb matching favored anti-spike CD8 responses.

Unique molecular identifier tags were affixed to discrete cDNA molecules. TCRdb passed the 5' RACE reads through MiXCR, listing each CDR3 protein once. The table lists under 75,000 distinct CDR3 sequences, about 13% of them singletons. This clonotype was observed a single time. The antigen is undetermined. V lost 5 bases and J 3 bases, leaving 4 bases between the germline ends. Per the germline V gene, CDR1 is SQVTM and CDR2 is ANQGSEA. CDR3 size: 10 residues. This chain joins TRBV29-1 and TRBJ1-1, with unresolved D. The sequenced sample was whole blood. The TCR sequence derives from an adult who was a healthcare worker with PCR-confirmed SARS-CoV-2 infection or an uninfected control (not recorded which). The CDR3 sequence is CSVRDTEAFF. For the CDR3, the DNA is TGCAGCGTTCGAGACACTGAAGCTTTCTTT.